The rows below give T cell receptor beta chains drawn from one sample of a study of T cell responses to AZD1222 COVID-19 vaccine. This table comes from immunoSEQ multiplex PCR, and its TCRdb copy is limited to in-frame clones, with some not included. The sample yields approximately 130,000 clones, 70% to 90% seen once. The sequencing used peripheral blood, collected 28 days after the second dose of the MenACWY control vaccine. The receptors shown here come from an adult who received the MenACWY meningococcal vaccine as a control. CDR3s include the opening cysteine and the closing phenylalanine or tryptophan. Fields, in order: CDR3 DNA, CDR3 protein, V gene, clone size, D gene, J gene. D genes are given only for firm matches. Some rows have no size entry. The others give once, few or many, or a class for an expanded clone.

cdr3_nt: TGTGCCAGCAGGGTCCCGGGACGCCGGACCTACGAGCAGTACTTC
cdr3_aa: CASRVPGRRTYEQYF
v_call: TRBV11-2
clone_size: .
d_call: .
j_call: TRBJ2-7

cdr3_nt: TGTGCCAGCAGTTTAGTCGGGGCGGGGCAGCCCCAGCATTTT
cdr3_aa: CASSLVGAGQPQHF
v_call: TRBV28
clone_size: .
d_call: .
j_call: TRBJ1-5

cdr3_nt: TGCGCCAGCAGCCCGGCTGACCGGACCTATGGCTACACCTTC
cdr3_aa: CASSPADRTYGYTF
v_call: TRBV4-3
clone_size: few
d_call: .
j_call: TRBJ1-2

cdr3_nt: TGTGCCAGCAGCTTAAGACTAGCGGGAGTATCTGAGCAGTTCTTC
cdr3_aa: CASSLRLAGVSEQFF
v_call: TRBV7-2
clone_size: .
d_call: TRBD2
j_call: TRBJ2-1

cdr3_nt: TGCGCCAGCAGCCAAGATTCGGCAGGGGGCTACGAGCAGTACTTC
cdr3_aa: CASSQDSAGGYEQYF
v_call: TRBV4-3
clone_size: .
d_call: TRBD1
j_call: TRBJ2-7

cdr3_nt: TGTGCCAGTACCGCGACTACGGCCTACGAGCAGTACTTC
cdr3_aa: CASTATTAYEQYF
v_call: TRBV19
clone_size: .
d_call: .
j_call: TRBJ2-7

cdr3_nt: TGTGCCAGCAGCGCTGGGGGTTCCAACAATGAGCAGTTCTTC
cdr3_aa: CASSAGGSNNEQFF
v_call: TRBV7-9
clone_size: few
d_call: .
j_call: TRBJ2-1

cdr3_nt: TGTGCCAGCAGCCAAACAGGAGCTGAAGCTTTCTTT
cdr3_aa: CASSQTGAEAFF
v_call: TRBV6-5
clone_size: .
d_call: .
j_call: TRBJ1-1

cdr3_nt: TGTGCCAGCAGGGGGGGGTCCTACAATGAGCAGTTCTTC
cdr3_aa: CASRGGSYNEQFF
v_call: TRBV2
clone_size: .
d_call: TRBD2
j_call: TRBJ2-1

cdr3_nt: TGTGCCAGCTCCCAGTGGGCGGCGGGAGAGCAGTACTTC
cdr3_aa: CASSQWAAGEQYF
v_call: TRBV3-1/TRBV3-2
clone_size: .
d_call: .
j_call: TRBJ2-7

cdr3_nt: TGTGCCAGCAGCACCAGCTCCCGGGAGACCCAGTACTTC
cdr3_aa: CASSTSSRETQYF
v_call: TRBV4-2
clone_size: .
d_call: .
j_call: TRBJ2-5

cdr3_nt: TGTGCCAGCAGCCAAGATTACATCTACGAGCAGTACTTC
cdr3_aa: CASSQDYIYEQYF
v_call: TRBV14
clone_size: .
d_call: .
j_call: TRBJ2-7

cdr3_nt: TGTGCCAGCAGCTTTGACCGAACCCAGCCCCAGCATTTT
cdr3_aa: CASSFDRTQPQHF
v_call: TRBV5-4
clone_size: .
d_call: .
j_call: TRBJ1-5

cdr3_nt: TGCGCCAGCAGCTCTGAGTACAGGACGAACACCGGGGAGCTGTTTTTT
cdr3_aa: CASSSEYRTNTGELFF
v_call: TRBV5-1
clone_size: .
d_call: .
j_call: TRBJ2-2

cdr3_nt: TGTGCCAGCAGCTTAGCACTAGCGGGGGGCACCGGGGAGCTGTTTTTT
cdr3_aa: CASSLALAGGTGELFF
v_call: TRBV11-1
clone_size: .
d_call: TRBD2
j_call: TRBJ2-2

cdr3_nt: TGTGCCTGGGGTGAGACTGAAGCTTTCTTT
cdr3_aa: CAWGETEAFF
v_call: TRBV2
clone_size: .
d_call: .
j_call: TRBJ1-1

cdr3_nt: TGTGCTAGTCAAACGGCGGGTGAAGCTTTCTTT
cdr3_aa: CASQTAGEAFF
v_call: TRBV12-3/TRBV12-4
clone_size: few
d_call: .
j_call: TRBJ1-1

cdr3_nt: TGTGCCAGCAGCTCCCGAGTAGGGACTAATGAAAAACTGTTTTTT
cdr3_aa: CASSSRVGTNEKLFF
v_call: TRBV14
clone_size: .
d_call: .
j_call: TRBJ1-4

cdr3_nt: TGTGCCAGCAGCTCGACAGGGGGCAATCAGCCCCAGCATTTT
cdr3_aa: CASSSTGGNQPQHF
v_call: TRBV3-1/TRBV3-2
clone_size: .
d_call: TRBD1
j_call: TRBJ1-5

cdr3_nt: TGCAGCGTTGTCTTAGCGGGGGGTGGCTACACCTTC
cdr3_aa: CSVVLAGGGYTF
v_call: TRBV29-1
clone_size: .
d_call: .
j_call: TRBJ1-2

cdr3_nt: TGTGCCAGCAGCTCCGGGAAAACGATCTCAATGAATCAGCCCCAGCATTTT
cdr3_aa: CASSSGKTISMNQPQHF
v_call: TRBV5-8
clone_size: .
d_call: .
j_call: TRBJ1-5

cdr3_nt: TGTGCCAGCAGTGAGATAGGGTCTAGCGGAGATACGCAGTATTTT
cdr3_aa: CASSEIGSSGDTQYF
v_call: TRBV25-1
clone_size: .
d_call: TRBD2
j_call: TRBJ2-3

cdr3_nt: TGCAGTGCTAGTGAAGGGGGCCGGTTTGACTATGGCTACACCTTC
cdr3_aa: CSASEGGRFDYGYTF
v_call: TRBV20-1
clone_size: .
d_call: TRBD1
j_call: TRBJ1-2

cdr3_nt: TGTGCCAGCAGTAGAGATGACAGGGATGAAAAACTGTTTTTT
cdr3_aa: CASSRDDRDEKLFF
v_call: TRBV27
clone_size: .
d_call: TRBD1
j_call: TRBJ1-4

cdr3_nt: TGTGCCAGCAGAGCGGCGGGGGGATGGACCGAAAAACTGTTTTTT
cdr3_aa: CASRAAGGWTEKLFF
v_call: TRBV6-5
clone_size: .
d_call: .
j_call: TRBJ1-4

cdr3_nt: TGTGCCAGCAGCGGCGGTGGACTGATTAACACTGAAGCTTTCTTT
cdr3_aa: CASSGGGLINTEAFF
v_call: TRBV7-2
clone_size: few
d_call: .
j_call: TRBJ1-1

cdr3_nt: TGCGCCAGCACCGACTCCGATGAAAAACTGTTTTTT
cdr3_aa: CASTDSDEKLFF
v_call: TRBV5-1
clone_size: .
d_call: .
j_call: TRBJ1-4

cdr3_nt: TGTGCCAGCAGTCGGACAGGGGGCAGCTACACCTTC
cdr3_aa: CASSRTGGSYTF
v_call: TRBV6-2/TRBV6-3
clone_size: .
d_call: TRBD1
j_call: TRBJ1-2

cdr3_nt: TGTGCCAGTAGCCTGACATTTTCCCTGAACACTGAAGCTTTCTTT
cdr3_aa: CASSLTFSLNTEAFF
v_call: TRBV19
clone_size: once
d_call: .
j_call: TRBJ1-1

cdr3_nt: TGTGCCAGCAGCTGGGGCGTTGGCAGCTCTGGAAACACCATATATTTT
cdr3_aa: CASSWGVGSSGNTIYF
v_call: TRBV5-6
clone_size: .
d_call: .
j_call: TRBJ1-3

cdr3_nt: TGTGCCAGCAGTGAAAACACCGGGGAGCTGTTTTTT
cdr3_aa: CASSENTGELFF
v_call: TRBV25-1
clone_size: .
d_call: .
j_call: TRBJ2-2

cdr3_nt: TGTGCCAGCAGTATTGTCGTCTCTGGAAACACCATATATTTT
cdr3_aa: CASSIVVSGNTIYF
v_call: TRBV6-5
clone_size: .
d_call: .
j_call: TRBJ1-3

cdr3_nt: TGCGCCAGCAGCCAAGATGTCAGGCAGGCAACTAATGAAAAACTGTTTTTT
cdr3_aa: CASSQDVRQATNEKLFF
v_call: TRBV4-3
clone_size: .
d_call: .
j_call: TRBJ1-4

cdr3_nt: TGTGCCAGCGCCGGGGGCGTTGAGCAGTTCTTC
cdr3_aa: CASAGGVEQFF
v_call: TRBV7-2
clone_size: .
d_call: .
j_call: TRBJ2-1

cdr3_nt: TGTGCCAGCAGTTTATGGTCGGGGACTAGCGGGGCCGCGGAGACCCAGTACTTC
cdr3_aa: CASSLWSGTSGAAETQYF
v_call: TRBV28
clone_size: .
d_call: TRBD2
j_call: TRBJ2-5

cdr3_nt: TGTGCCAGCAGCCGAAGCTTCGAGAACACTGAAGCTTTCTTT
cdr3_aa: CASSRSFENTEAFF
v_call: TRBV4-2
clone_size: .
d_call: .
j_call: TRBJ1-1

cdr3_nt: TGTGCCAGCAGCTTAGGGACAGGGGGCCCAATTTCCTACAATGAGCAGTTCTTC
cdr3_aa: CASSLGTGGPISYNEQFF
v_call: TRBV7-2
clone_size: .
d_call: TRBD1
j_call: TRBJ2-1

cdr3_nt: TGTGCCAGTAGATATTTAGGTGGCACAGATACGCAGTATTTT
cdr3_aa: CASRYLGGTDTQYF
v_call: TRBV19
clone_size: .
d_call: .
j_call: TRBJ2-3

cdr3_nt: TGTGCCAGCAGGCGCAGACAGGGAGGAGAGACCCAGTACTTC
cdr3_aa: CASRRRQGGETQYF
v_call: TRBV5-8
clone_size: .
d_call: .
j_call: TRBJ2-5

cdr3_nt: TGCGCCAGCAGCCCCCAGGGGGCAAACACACCTTATGGCTACACCTTC
cdr3_aa: CASSPQGANTPYGYTF
v_call: TRBV5-1
clone_size: .
d_call: TRBD1
j_call: TRBJ1-2

cdr3_nt: TGTGCCAGCAGTCCCATCCTAGGGGGCGCCGAGGGCTACACCTTC
cdr3_aa: CASSPILGGAEGYTF
v_call: TRBV27
clone_size: few
d_call: TRBD1
j_call: TRBJ1-2

cdr3_nt: TGTGCCAGCAGTTTATTAGGAGTTAACTATGGCTACACCTTC
cdr3_aa: CASSLLGVNYGYTF
v_call: TRBV28
clone_size: few
d_call: .
j_call: TRBJ1-2

cdr3_nt: TGTGCCAGCAGCTTAGATACGGATACGCAGTATTTT
cdr3_aa: CASSLDTDTQYF
v_call: TRBV11-2
clone_size: .
d_call: .
j_call: TRBJ2-3

cdr3_nt: TGTGCCAGCACCCATGGGCACCGGGGGACAGCAAGTTCACCCCTCCACTTT
cdr3_aa: CASTHGHRGTASSPLHF
v_call: TRBV7-8
clone_size: .
d_call: TRBD1
j_call: TRBJ1-6

cdr3_nt: TGTGCCAGCAGCCAATGGAGGGGGACAGGGAGCTCCTATAATTCACCCCTCCACTTT
cdr3_aa: CASSQWRGTGSSYNSPLHF
v_call: TRBV3-1/TRBV3-2
clone_size: .
d_call: TRBD1
j_call: TRBJ1-6

cdr3_nt: TGTGCCAGCAGCTCCTCCCATGTTTGGGGGAATAGCAATCAGCCCCAGCATTTT
cdr3_aa: CASSSSHVWGNSNQPQHF
v_call: TRBV7-8
clone_size: .
d_call: .
j_call: TRBJ1-5

cdr3_nt: TGCGCCAGCGCCACAACCCTGGACAGGGGGGAGCAAAGAAGAAAAAAAGAGACCCAGTACTTC
cdr3_aa: CASATTLDRGEQRRKKETQYF
v_call: TRBV23-1
clone_size: once
d_call: TRBD1
j_call: TRBJ2-5

cdr3_nt: TGTGCCAGCAGCCCCATGGGGGGATATGAAAAACTGTTTTTT
cdr3_aa: CASSPMGGYEKLFF
v_call: TRBV5-5
clone_size: few
d_call: .
j_call: TRBJ1-4

cdr3_nt: TGTGCCAGCAGCTTCGGGACAGGGTCCTACGAGCAGTACTTC
cdr3_aa: CASSFGTGSYEQYF
v_call: TRBV5-4
clone_size: .
d_call: TRBD1
j_call: TRBJ2-7

cdr3_nt: TGTGCCAGCAGCCCGGAAATTTATAATTCACCCCTCCACTTT
cdr3_aa: CASSPEIYNSPLHF
v_call: TRBV28
clone_size: .
d_call: .
j_call: TRBJ1-6

cdr3_nt: TGTGCCAGCAGCCCGGGACAGGGGAGTAGTAATGAAAAACTGTTTTTT
cdr3_aa: CASSPGQGSSNEKLFF
v_call: TRBV2
clone_size: few
d_call: TRBD1
j_call: TRBJ1-4

cdr3_nt: TGTGCCAGTAGTCTCCTCCCACAGGGGGGGTCCGGGGAGCTGTTTTTT
cdr3_aa: CASSLLPQGGSGELFF
v_call: TRBV19
clone_size: .
d_call: .
j_call: TRBJ2-2

cdr3_nt: TGTGCCAGCAGTTACCACGCCAATAGCAATCAGCCCCAGCATTTT
cdr3_aa: CASSYHANSNQPQHF
v_call: TRBV6-5
clone_size: .
d_call: .
j_call: TRBJ1-5

cdr3_nt: TGCGCCAGCAGCTCGGGGACAGGGACGTATTCGGGGGCCAACGTCCTGACTTTC
cdr3_aa: CASSSGTGTYSGANVLTF
v_call: TRBV5-1
clone_size: .
d_call: TRBD1
j_call: TRBJ2-6

cdr3_nt: TGCGCCAGCAGCTTGACAGGGGACGGCCACGAGCAGTACTTC
cdr3_aa: CASSLTGDGHEQYF
v_call: TRBV5-1
clone_size: .
d_call: TRBD1
j_call: TRBJ2-7